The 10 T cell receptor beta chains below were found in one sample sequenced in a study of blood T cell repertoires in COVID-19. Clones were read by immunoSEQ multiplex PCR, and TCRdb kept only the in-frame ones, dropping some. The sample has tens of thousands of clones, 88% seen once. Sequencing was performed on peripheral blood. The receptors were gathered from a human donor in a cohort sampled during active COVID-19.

The CDR3 coding sequence is TGCGCCAGCAGCTTGCGACTAGCGGGAGCTATAAACTACGAGCAGTACTTC. Its translation is CASSLRLAGAINYEQYF. The chain couples TRBV5-1 to TRBJ2-7; 12 bases are a match to TRBD2. Germline V CDR1 and CDR2: SGHRS, YFSETQ. The V gene end was trimmed by 1 base and the J gene end by 3 bases; junction bases not matched to a gene: 8. The CDR3 spans 17 residues.

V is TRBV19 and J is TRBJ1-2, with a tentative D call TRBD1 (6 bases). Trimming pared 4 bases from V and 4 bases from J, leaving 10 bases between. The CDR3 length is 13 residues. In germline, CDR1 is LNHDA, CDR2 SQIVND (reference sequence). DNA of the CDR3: TGTGCCAGTAGTACAGGGGTTCCCTATGGCTACACCTTC. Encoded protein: CASSTGVPYGYTF.

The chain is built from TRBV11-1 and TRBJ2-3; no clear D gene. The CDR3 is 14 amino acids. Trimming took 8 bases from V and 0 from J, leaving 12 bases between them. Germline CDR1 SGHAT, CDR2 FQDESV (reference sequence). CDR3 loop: CASGNSMSTDTQYF. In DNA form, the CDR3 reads TGTGCCAGCGGCAATTCAATGAGCACAGATACGCAGTATTTT.

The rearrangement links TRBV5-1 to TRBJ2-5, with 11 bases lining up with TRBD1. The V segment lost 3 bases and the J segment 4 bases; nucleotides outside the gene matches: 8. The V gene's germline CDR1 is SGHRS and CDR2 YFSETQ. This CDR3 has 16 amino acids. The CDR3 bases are TGCGCCAGCAGCTCCGCCGGGACAGGGGGGGGAGAGACCCAGTACTTC. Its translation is CASSSAGTGGGETQYF.

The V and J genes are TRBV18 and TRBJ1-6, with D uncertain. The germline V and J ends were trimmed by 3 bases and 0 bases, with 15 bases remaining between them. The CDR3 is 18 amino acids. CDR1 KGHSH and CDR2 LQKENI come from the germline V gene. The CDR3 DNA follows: TGTGCCAGCTCACCTGTCGGGGTGGTAAGCTCCTATAATTCACCCCTCCACTTT. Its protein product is CASSPVGVVSSYNSPLHF.

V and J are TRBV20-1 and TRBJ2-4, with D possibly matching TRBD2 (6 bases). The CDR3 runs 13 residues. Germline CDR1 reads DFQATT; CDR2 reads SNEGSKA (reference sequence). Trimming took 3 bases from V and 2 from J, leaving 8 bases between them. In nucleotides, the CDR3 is TGCAGTGCTAGTCGGGAGTCCAAAAACATTCAGTACTTC. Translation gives CSASRESKNIQYF.

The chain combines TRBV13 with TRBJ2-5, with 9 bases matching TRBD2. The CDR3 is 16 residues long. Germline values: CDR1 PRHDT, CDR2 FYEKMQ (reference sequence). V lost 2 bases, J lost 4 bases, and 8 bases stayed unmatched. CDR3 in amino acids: CASSLSLASGAETQYF. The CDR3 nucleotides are TGTGCCAGCAGCTTATCCTTGGCTAGCGGGGCAGAGACCCAGTACTTC.

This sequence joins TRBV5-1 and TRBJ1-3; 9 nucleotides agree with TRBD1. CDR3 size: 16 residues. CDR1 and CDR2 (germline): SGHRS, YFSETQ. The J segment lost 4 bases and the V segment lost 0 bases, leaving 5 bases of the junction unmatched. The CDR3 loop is CASSLAGTGYGNTIYF. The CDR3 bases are TGCGCCAGCAGCTTGGCCGGGACAGGGTACGGAAACACCATATATTTT.

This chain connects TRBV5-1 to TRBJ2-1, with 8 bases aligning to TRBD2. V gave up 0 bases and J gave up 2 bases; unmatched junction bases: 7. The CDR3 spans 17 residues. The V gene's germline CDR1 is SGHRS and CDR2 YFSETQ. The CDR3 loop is CASSLGFAGGTYNEQFF. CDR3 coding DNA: TGCGCCAGCAGCTTGGGTTTCGCGGGGGGCACCTACAATGAGCAGTTCTTC.

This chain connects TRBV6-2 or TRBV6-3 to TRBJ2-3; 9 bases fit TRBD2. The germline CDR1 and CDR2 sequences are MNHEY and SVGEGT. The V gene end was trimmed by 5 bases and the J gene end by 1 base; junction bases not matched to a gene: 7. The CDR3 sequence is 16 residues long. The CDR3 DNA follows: TGTGCCAGCAGTACGGGACTAGCCAGAGGCACAGATACGCAGTATTTT. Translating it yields CASSTGLARGTDTQYF.